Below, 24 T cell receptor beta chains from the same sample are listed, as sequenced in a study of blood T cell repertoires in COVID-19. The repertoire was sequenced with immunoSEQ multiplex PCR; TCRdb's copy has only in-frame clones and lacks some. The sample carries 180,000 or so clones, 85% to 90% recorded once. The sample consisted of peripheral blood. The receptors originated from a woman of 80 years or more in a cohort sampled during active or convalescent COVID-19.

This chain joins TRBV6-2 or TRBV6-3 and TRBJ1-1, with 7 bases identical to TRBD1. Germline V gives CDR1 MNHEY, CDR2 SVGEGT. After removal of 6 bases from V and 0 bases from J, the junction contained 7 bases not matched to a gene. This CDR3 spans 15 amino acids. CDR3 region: CASSHQGGLNTEAFF. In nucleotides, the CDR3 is TGTGCCAGCAGCCACCAGGGGGGCTTGAACACTGAAGCTTTCTTT.

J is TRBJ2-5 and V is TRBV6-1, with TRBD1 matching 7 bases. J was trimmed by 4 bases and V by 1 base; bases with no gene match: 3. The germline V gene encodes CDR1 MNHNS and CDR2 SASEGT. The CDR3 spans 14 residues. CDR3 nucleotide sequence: TGTGCCAGCAGTGAAGACGACAGGGTAGAGACCCAGTACTTC. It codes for CASSEDDRVETQYF.

The CDR3 here is CASSPREIDRGTRGYTF. In DNA form, the CDR3 reads TGTGCCAGCTCACCGAGGGAGATTGACAGGGGGACGCGGGGCTACACCTTC. The V gene is TRBV18, the J gene TRBJ1-2; TRBD1 agrees at 9 bases. Germline-derived CDR1 and CDR2 are KGHSH and LQKENI. The V gene end was trimmed by 3 bases and the J gene end by 8 bases; junction bases not matched to a gene: 16. This CDR3 is built from 17 residues.

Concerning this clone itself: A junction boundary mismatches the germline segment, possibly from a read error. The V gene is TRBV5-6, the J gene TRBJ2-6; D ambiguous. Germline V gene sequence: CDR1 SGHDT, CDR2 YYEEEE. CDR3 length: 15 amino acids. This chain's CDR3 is CASSSAASEANVLTF. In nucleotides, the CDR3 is TGTGCCAGCAGCTCGGCGGCTTCTGAGGCCAACGTCCTGACTTTC.

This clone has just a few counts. CDR3 region: CASSTQNTIYF. DNA of the CDR3: TGTGCCAGCAGCACGCAGAACACCATATATTTT. The V gene is TRBV9, the J gene TRBJ1-3; D gene unclear. The CDR3 is made up of 11 amino acids. Germline lookup yields CDR1 SGDLS and CDR2 YYNGEE. Trimming removed 4 bases at V and 7 bases at J, with 6 bases between.

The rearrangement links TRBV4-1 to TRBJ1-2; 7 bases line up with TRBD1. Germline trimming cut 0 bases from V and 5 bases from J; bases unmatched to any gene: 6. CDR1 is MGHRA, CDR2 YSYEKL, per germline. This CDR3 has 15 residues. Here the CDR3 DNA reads TGCGCCAGCAGCCAAGAGTCTACAGGGGAGTATGGCTACACCTTC. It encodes CASSQESTGEYGYTF.

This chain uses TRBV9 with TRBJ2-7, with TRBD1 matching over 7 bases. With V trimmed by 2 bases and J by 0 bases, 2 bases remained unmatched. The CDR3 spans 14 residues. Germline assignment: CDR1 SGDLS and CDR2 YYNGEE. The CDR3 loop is CASSVGTDSYEQYF. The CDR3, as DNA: TGTGCCAGCAGCGTCGGGACAGACTCCTACGAGCAGTACTTC.

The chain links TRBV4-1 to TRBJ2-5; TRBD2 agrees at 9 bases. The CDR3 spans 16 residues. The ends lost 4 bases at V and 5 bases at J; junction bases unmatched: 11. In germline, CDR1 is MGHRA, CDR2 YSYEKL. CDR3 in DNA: TGCGCCAGCAGCCCCGCGGGCGGGGGGGCTGGTGAGACCCAGTACTTC. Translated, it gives CASSPAGGGAGETQYF.

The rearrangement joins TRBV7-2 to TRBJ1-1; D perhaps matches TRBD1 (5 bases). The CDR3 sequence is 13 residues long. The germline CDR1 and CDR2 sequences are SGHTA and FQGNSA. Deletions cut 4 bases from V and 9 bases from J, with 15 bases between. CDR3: CASSSAIQDKAFF. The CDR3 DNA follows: TGTGCCAGCAGCTCAGCGATACAGGACAAAGCTTTCTTT. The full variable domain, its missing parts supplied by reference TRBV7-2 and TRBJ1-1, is GAGVSQSPSNKVTEKGKDVELRCDPISGHTALYWYRQSLGQGLEFLIYFQGNSAPDKSGLPSDRFSAERTGGSVSTLTIQRTQQEDSAVYLCASSSAIQDKAFFGQGTRLTVV.

The CDR3 reads CASSRRASGIPYEQYV. DNA of the CDR3: TGTGCCAGCAGCCGCCGGGCTAGCGGGATCCCTTACGAGCAGTACGTC. The V gene is TRBV5-6, the J gene TRBJ2-7; 9 positions match TRBD2. J was trimmed by 4 bases and V by 4 bases; bases with no gene match: 12. Germline CDR1 reads SGHDT; CDR2 reads YYEEEE. The CDR3 runs to 16 residues.

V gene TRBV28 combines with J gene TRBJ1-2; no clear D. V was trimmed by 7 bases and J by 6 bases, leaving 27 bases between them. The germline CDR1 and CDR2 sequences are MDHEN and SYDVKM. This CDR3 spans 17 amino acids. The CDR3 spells CASTLRRYSAYQNGYTF. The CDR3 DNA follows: TGTGCCAGCACTCTAAGGCGGTACTCTGCCTACCAAAATGGCTACACCTTC.

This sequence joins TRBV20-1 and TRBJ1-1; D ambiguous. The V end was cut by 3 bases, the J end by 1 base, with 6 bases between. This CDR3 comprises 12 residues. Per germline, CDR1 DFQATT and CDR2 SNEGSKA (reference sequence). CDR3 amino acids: CSASHRNTEAFF. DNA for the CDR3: TGCAGTGCTAGTCACAGGAACACTGAAGCTTTCTTT.

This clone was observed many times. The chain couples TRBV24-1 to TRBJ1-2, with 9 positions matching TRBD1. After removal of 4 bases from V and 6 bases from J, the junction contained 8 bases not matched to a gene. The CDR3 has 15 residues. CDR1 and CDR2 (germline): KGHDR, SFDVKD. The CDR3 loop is CATSDPGTGRDGYTF. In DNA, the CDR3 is TGTGCCACCAGTGACCCGGGGACAGGGAGGGATGGCTACACCTTC.

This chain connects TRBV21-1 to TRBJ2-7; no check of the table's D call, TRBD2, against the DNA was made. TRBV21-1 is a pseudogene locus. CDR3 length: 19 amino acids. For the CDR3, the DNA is TGTGCCAGCAGCAAAGTCCGTGCTAGCGGGAGGGCCGTCAACTACGAGCAGTACGTC. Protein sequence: CASSKVRASGRAVNYEQYV.

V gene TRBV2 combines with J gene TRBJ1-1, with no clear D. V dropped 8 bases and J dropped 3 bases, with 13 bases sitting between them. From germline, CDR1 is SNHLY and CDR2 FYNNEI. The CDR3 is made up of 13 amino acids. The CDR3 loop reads CASCPGSYTEAFF. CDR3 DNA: TGTGCCAGCTGTCCGGGATCATACACTGAAGCTTTCTTT.

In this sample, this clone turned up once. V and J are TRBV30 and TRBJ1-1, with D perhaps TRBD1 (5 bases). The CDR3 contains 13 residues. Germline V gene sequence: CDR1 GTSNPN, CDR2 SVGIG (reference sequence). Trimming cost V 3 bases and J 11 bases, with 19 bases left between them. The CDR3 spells CAWSRWQVPGAFF. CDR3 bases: TGTGCCTGGAGCCGCTGGCAGGTCCCAGGGGCTTTCTTT.

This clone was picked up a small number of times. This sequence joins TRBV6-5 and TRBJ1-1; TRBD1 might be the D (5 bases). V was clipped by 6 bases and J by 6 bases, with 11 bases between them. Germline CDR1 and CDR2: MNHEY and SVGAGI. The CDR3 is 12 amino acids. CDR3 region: CASSLRGAEAFF. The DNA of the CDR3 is TGTGCCAGCAGCCTTAGGGGCGCTGAAGCTTTCTTT.

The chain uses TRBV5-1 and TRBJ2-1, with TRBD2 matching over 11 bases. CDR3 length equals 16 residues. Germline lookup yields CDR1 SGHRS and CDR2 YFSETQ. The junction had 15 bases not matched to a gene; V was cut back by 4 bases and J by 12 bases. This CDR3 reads CASSPRGLAAFGGQFF. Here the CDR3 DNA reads TGCGCCAGCAGCCCAAGGGGACTAGCGGCTTTCGGTGGGCAGTTCTTC.

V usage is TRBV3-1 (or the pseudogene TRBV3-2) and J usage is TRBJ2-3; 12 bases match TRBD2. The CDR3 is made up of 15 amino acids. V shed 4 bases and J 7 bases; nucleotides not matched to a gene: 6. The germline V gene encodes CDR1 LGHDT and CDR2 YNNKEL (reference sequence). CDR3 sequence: CASSRLAGAGNTQYF. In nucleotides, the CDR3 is TGTGCCAGCAGCCGACTAGCGGGGGCGGGAAATACGCAGTATTTT.

The CDR3 sequence is CASSFPQGGYTF. DNA of the CDR3: TGTGCCAGCAGTTTCCCCCAGGGTGGCTACACCTTC. The chain is built from TRBV6-5 and TRBJ1-2; tentatively, D is TRBD1 (5 bases). The CDR3 spans 12 residues. V shed 4 bases and J shed 7 bases, with 10 bases lying between them. Germline V gene sequence: CDR1 MNHEY, CDR2 SVGAGI.

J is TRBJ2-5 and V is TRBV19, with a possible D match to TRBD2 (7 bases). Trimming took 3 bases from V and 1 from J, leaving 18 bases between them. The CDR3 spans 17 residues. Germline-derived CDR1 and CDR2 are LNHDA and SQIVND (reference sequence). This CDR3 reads CASSIRRGAGSQETQYF. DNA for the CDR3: TGTGCCAGTAGTATCCGACGGGGGGCCGGGTCCCAAGAGACCCAGTACTTC.

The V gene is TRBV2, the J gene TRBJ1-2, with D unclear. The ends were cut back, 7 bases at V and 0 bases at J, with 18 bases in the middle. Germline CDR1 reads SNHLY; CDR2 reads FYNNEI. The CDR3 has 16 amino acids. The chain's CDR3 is CASITPAEGPNYGYTF. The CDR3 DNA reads TGTGCCAGCATAACCCCCGCGGAGGGCCCTAACTATGGCTACACCTTC.

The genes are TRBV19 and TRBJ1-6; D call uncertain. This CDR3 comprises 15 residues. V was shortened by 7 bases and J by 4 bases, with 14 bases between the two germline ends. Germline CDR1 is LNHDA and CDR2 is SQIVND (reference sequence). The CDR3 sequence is CASTQDAGYNSPLHF. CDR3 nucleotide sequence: TGTGCCAGTACCCAGGACGCGGGGTATAATTCACCCCTCCACTTT.

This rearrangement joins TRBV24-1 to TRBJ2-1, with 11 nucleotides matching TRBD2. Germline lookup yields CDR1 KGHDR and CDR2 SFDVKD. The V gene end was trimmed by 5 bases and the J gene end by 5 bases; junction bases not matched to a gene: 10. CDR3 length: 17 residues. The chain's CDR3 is CATSGKPGLADDNEQFF. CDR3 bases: TGTGCCACCAGTGGTAAACCGGGACTAGCGGACGACAATGAGCAGTTCTTC.